Listed below are T cell receptor beta chains from one sample, sequenced in a study of T-cell reconstitution after alpha-beta-depleted transplantation in children. TCRdb itself ran the PCR reads through MiXCR, one entry per CDR3 protein. The sample shows 250,000 to 400,000 distinct CDR3 sequences, over 20% of them seen only once. Material: PBMCs, mostly from graft donor cells, obtained 180 days after TCRalphabeta/CD19-depleted stem cell transplant. The receptors were sampled from a male patient under 18 who had a stem cell transplant for acute lymphoblastic leukemia, so the T cells may come from the graft donor. Each CDR3 is given with its conserved first and last residue. Fields, in order: CDR3 DNA, CDR3 protein, V gene, clone size, J gene, D gene. D genes are given only for firm matches. Clone sizes are given selectively: once, few, many, or a class where the clone is expanded.

cdr3_nt: TGCGCCAGCAGCTTGTCGGGGGTGGAAGCTTTCTTT
cdr3_aa: CASSLSGVEAFF
v_call: TRBV5-1
clone_size: .
j_call: TRBJ1-1
d_call: .

cdr3_nt: TGTGCCATCAGTCCGGGGACAGGCTATGGCTACACCTTC
cdr3_aa: CAISPGTGYGYTF
v_call: TRBV10-3
clone_size: few
j_call: TRBJ1-2
d_call: TRBD1

cdr3_nt: TGTGCCAGCAGTCACGGCAGGGGATATTCAAAAGAGACCCAGTACTTC
cdr3_aa: CASSHGRGYSKETQYF
v_call: TRBV27
clone_size: .
j_call: TRBJ2-5
d_call: .

cdr3_nt: TGTGCCACCAGAAGAATGCTGGGGAAGGGTGAAAAACTGTTTTTT
cdr3_aa: CATRRMLGKGEKLFF
v_call: TRBV24-1
clone_size: few
j_call: TRBJ1-4
d_call: .

cdr3_nt: TGTGCCAGCAGCCATAGCGGGACAGGGTGGTACGAGCAGTACTTC
cdr3_aa: CASSHSGTGWYEQYF
v_call: TRBV27
clone_size: .
j_call: TRBJ2-7
d_call: .

cdr3_nt: TGTGCCATCAGTGAGTTCCTTCTAGCGGGAGGGAGGTACAATGAGCAGTTCTTC
cdr3_aa: CAISEFLLAGGRYNEQFF
v_call: TRBV10-3
clone_size: .
j_call: TRBJ2-1
d_call: TRBD2

cdr3_nt: TGTGCCAGCAGCATAGGCAGACTAGCGGGAGGCTACAATGAGCAGTTCTTC
cdr3_aa: CASSIGRLAGGYNEQFF
v_call: TRBV9
clone_size: few
j_call: TRBJ2-1
d_call: TRBD2

cdr3_nt: TGTGCCAGCAGCTTAAGCGGGCAGGGGACCGGGGAGCTGTTTTTT
cdr3_aa: CASSLSGQGTGELFF
v_call: TRBV7-9
clone_size: few
j_call: TRBJ2-2
d_call: .

cdr3_nt: TGTGCCTGGACGGTGGCAGGGGCGATCCACGAGCAGTACTTC
cdr3_aa: CAWTVAGAIHEQYF
v_call: TRBV30
clone_size: .
j_call: TRBJ2-7
d_call: .

cdr3_nt: TGCGCCAGCAGCCAAGATTTAAGTACTGAAGCTTTCTTT
cdr3_aa: CASSQDLSTEAFF
v_call: TRBV4-1
clone_size: .
j_call: TRBJ1-1
d_call: .

cdr3_nt: TGCGCCAGCACCCTGCTGGGGCTAGCGGGAACCTACGAGCAGTACTTC
cdr3_aa: CASTLLGLAGTYEQYF
v_call: TRBV5-1
clone_size: .
j_call: TRBJ2-7
d_call: TRBD2

cdr3_nt: TGCAGCGTCATGGGGTCCTACCGGGACATCAATGAGCAGTTCTTC
cdr3_aa: CSVMGSYRDINEQFF
v_call: TRBV29-1
clone_size: .
j_call: TRBJ2-1
d_call: .

cdr3_nt: TGTGCCAGCAGCCGGACCCCAGGGGGCGTTTTCGGCGAGCAGTACTTC
cdr3_aa: CASSRTPGGVFGEQYF
v_call: TRBV14
clone_size: .
j_call: TRBJ2-7
d_call: TRBD1

cdr3_nt: TGCGCCAGCAGCTCCGCCGGGACTTCCGTCGGTGAGAAGCAGTACTTC
cdr3_aa: CASSSAGTSVGEKQYF
v_call: TRBV5-1
clone_size: few
j_call: TRBJ2-7
d_call: .

cdr3_nt: TGTGCCAGCAGTTCTAAAAAAATGAACACTGAAGCTTTCTTT
cdr3_aa: CASSSKKMNTEAFF
v_call: TRBV6-5
clone_size: .
j_call: TRBJ1-1
d_call: .

cdr3_nt: TGTGCCAGCATAATGAACAGGGGGTTCACCTACGAGCAGTACTTC
cdr3_aa: CASIMNRGFTYEQYF
v_call: TRBV25-1
clone_size: once
j_call: TRBJ2-7
d_call: TRBD1

cdr3_nt: TGTGCCAGCAGCTGGGACTCGAACACCGGGGAGCTGTTTTTT
cdr3_aa: CASSWDSNTGELFF
v_call: TRBV5-6
clone_size: .
j_call: TRBJ2-2
d_call: .

cdr3_nt: TGCGCCAGCAGCTTGGGGAATAGGGTGGGCACTGAAGCTTTCTTT
cdr3_aa: CASSLGNRVGTEAFF
v_call: TRBV5-1
clone_size: few
j_call: TRBJ1-1
d_call: .

cdr3_nt: TGTGCCAGCAGTTTATCCCTAGCGGGAGCCAAAAACATTCAGTACTTC
cdr3_aa: CASSLSLAGAKNIQYF
v_call: TRBV28
clone_size: .
j_call: TRBJ2-4
d_call: TRBD2

cdr3_nt: TGTGCCAGCAGAGGCGGTGAAGAGACCCAGTACTTC
cdr3_aa: CASRGGEETQYF
v_call: TRBV3-1
clone_size: .
j_call: TRBJ2-5
d_call: .

cdr3_nt: TGCAGCGTTGAAAACGGGAGACTGGCCGGGGCCAACGTCCTGACTTTC
cdr3_aa: CSVENGRLAGANVLTF
v_call: TRBV29-1
clone_size: .
j_call: TRBJ2-6
d_call: .

cdr3_nt: TGTGCCAGCAGCCGCCCTAGCGGGTACCCCTACAATGAGCAGTTCTTC
cdr3_aa: CASSRPSGYPYNEQFF
v_call: TRBV7-9
clone_size: few
j_call: TRBJ2-1
d_call: TRBD2

cdr3_nt: TGTGCCAGCAGCCGTCCTAGGTTCAATTCCTACGAGCAGTACTTC
cdr3_aa: CASSRPRFNSYEQYF
v_call: TRBV7-8
clone_size: .
j_call: TRBJ2-7
d_call: .

cdr3_nt: TGTGCCAGCAGTGAACAACCCGCGAGAGTCCAAGAGACCCAGTACTTC
cdr3_aa: CASSEQPARVQETQYF
v_call: TRBV25-1
clone_size: few
j_call: TRBJ2-5
d_call: .

cdr3_nt: TGCAGCCCCACGGGACGCACAGGCGAGACCCAGTACTTC
cdr3_aa: CSPTGRTGETQYF
v_call: TRBV20-1
clone_size: .
j_call: TRBJ2-5
d_call: .

cdr3_nt: TGTGCCAGCAGCTTTAGGGAGCGGGAGGGCCCCACCGGGGAGCTGTTTTTT
cdr3_aa: CASSFREREGPTGELFF
v_call: TRBV5-5
clone_size: .
j_call: TRBJ2-2
d_call: TRBD2

cdr3_nt: TGCGCCAGCAGCTTGGAGGGGGCTGGCGAGCAGTACTTC
cdr3_aa: CASSLEGAGEQYF
v_call: TRBV5-1
clone_size: many
j_call: TRBJ2-7
d_call: TRBD1

cdr3_nt: TGTGCCAGCGACCGGGGTTCGGGCGGGAGGGCCTACAATGAGCAGTTCTTC
cdr3_aa: CASDRGSGGRAYNEQFF
v_call: TRBV11-2
clone_size: few
j_call: TRBJ2-1
d_call: TRBD2

cdr3_nt: TGTGCCAGCACTCTAGGGACTAGCGGTCGTTCCTACGAGCAGTACTTC
cdr3_aa: CASTLGTSGRSYEQYF
v_call: TRBV12-3/TRBV12-4
clone_size: .
j_call: TRBJ2-7
d_call: TRBD2

cdr3_nt: TGTGCCAGCAGCCAACAATCTAGCACAGATACGCAGTATTTT
cdr3_aa: CASSQQSSTDTQYF
v_call: TRBV3-1
clone_size: .
j_call: TRBJ2-3
d_call: .

cdr3_nt: TGTGCCAGCAGCTCCAGACTAGCGGCTGCACATCATACGCAGTATTTT
cdr3_aa: CASSSRLAAAHHTQYF
v_call: TRBV9
clone_size: few
j_call: TRBJ2-3
d_call: TRBD2

cdr3_nt: TGCGCCAGCAGCTTGGGACTAGCAGGAGGCACGCAGTATTTT
cdr3_aa: CASSLGLAGGTQYF
v_call: TRBV5-1
clone_size: few
j_call: TRBJ2-3
d_call: TRBD2

cdr3_nt: TGTGCCAGCAGTTTATGGCCGGGTATGAACACTGAAGCTTTCTTT
cdr3_aa: CASSLWPGMNTEAFF
v_call: TRBV27
clone_size: few
j_call: TRBJ1-1
d_call: .

cdr3_nt: TGTGCCAGCAGCGCGTCCGGACTAACAGATACGCAGTATTTT
cdr3_aa: CASSASGLTDTQYF
v_call: TRBV12-3/TRBV12-4
clone_size: few
j_call: TRBJ2-3
d_call: .

cdr3_nt: TGTGCCAGCAGCCCCAGACTAGCGGGAGGGTCCTACAATGAGCAGTTCTTC
cdr3_aa: CASSPRLAGGSYNEQFF
v_call: TRBV7-6
clone_size: .
j_call: TRBJ2-1
d_call: TRBD2

cdr3_nt: TGCGCCAGCAGCTTGACCCGGGAGAATCGCCCTCGGGGCTACACCTTC
cdr3_aa: CASSLTRENRPRGYTF
v_call: TRBV5-1
clone_size: few
j_call: TRBJ1-2
d_call: .